This entry describes one TCR beta chain. This clonotype has a count of ten or more. This clone's antigen is unknown. It has no much larger one-base neighbor in the sample; base qualities were not kept. This sample was taken from a study of T cells in Graves' hyperthyroidism and ophthalmopathy (dated by TCRdb to 2018 to 2020). In terms of the full investigation: To identify distinguishing TCR V-J signatures, a discovery cohort of 95 to 100 patients was used, comprising 40 to 45 with Graves' ophthalmopathy and approximately 58 with stable Graves' hyperthyroidism. After sampling, hyperthyroidism patients received methimazole starting at 30 mg daily, and ophthalmopathy patients received high-dose intravenous methylprednisolone. The study also compared thyroid tissue and blood T-cell repertoires from five or six Graves' hyperthyroidism patients. An independent validation cohort of around 20 hyperthyroidism patients and 17 patients who later progressed to ophthalmopathy tested prospective prediction of ophthalmopathy. The paper describes TCR Vbeta CDR3 sequencing of about 140 peripheral blood samples, made up of fewer than 50 ophthalmopathy patients, roughly 75 hyperthyroidism patients and around 17 progressor patients. The roughly 100 discovery patients were randomly divided into training and test sets at a 7:3 ratio. The paper's findings and limits, for the study overall: Blood samples also contained most of the expanded thyroid clonotypes (frequency above 0.001), which suggests that blood repertoires may reflect thyroid immune responses. Sample size was not statistically predetermined, and blinding of investigators to group allocation was not performed. In validation, the model predicted progression to ophthalmopathy with approximately 71% sensitivity and about 73% specificity, a median of around six months before onset. A model built on a 13 V-J signature distinguished ophthalmopathy from stable hyperthyroidism, reaching roughly 88% sensitivity and about 81% specificity in cross-validation and 80%/75% in testing.

Stable Graves' hyperthyroidism was defined as the absence of progression to ophthalmopathy over 18 months of follow-up. Hyperthyroidism patients were newly diagnosed, with disease duration under 2 months, and aged 18 to 65 years. Exclusion was applied to patients with uncontrolled infections, other autoimmune diseases, pregnancy or lactation. Diagnoses relied on clinical symptoms, serum thyroxine and TRAb, thyroid ultrasound and orbital computed tomography. Total RNA was extracted with Trizol reagent, and quality was checked on an Agilent 2100 Bioanalyzer. The trim is 0 bases for V and 3 bases for J, with a gap of 12 bases between the germline ends. In the germline V gene (reference sequence), CDR1 corresponds to SGHNT and CDR2 to YYREEE. The CDR3 spans 15 residues, from the cysteine through the phenylalanine. The read is trimmed to its CDR3 DNA, 45 bases read in frame from base 1. Amplification of TCR beta CDR3 regions was carried out from RNA transcripts. The TCR CDR3 was subjected to a first round of RT-PCR using the HTBI primer set and the Qiagen OneStep RT-PCR kit. The libraries were constructed in a second round of multiplex PCR and then size-selected and purified. Libraries were sequenced paired-end with 100 bp reads on an Illumina HiSeq2000. In the paper's pipeline: SOAPnuke was used to process the raw data, removing reads that contained adapters or uncalled bases, had a mean Phred below 15, or lacked an exact match to the constant primer or identifier. COPE v1.2.5 was used to merge the high-quality paired reads, and each unique nucleotide sequence was defined as a clonotype. Clonotypes were aligned to IMGT TRBV, TRBD and TRBJ reference segments using MiTCR v1.1. Analysis was restricted to V-J combinations with a frequency above 0.0001, which covered about 99% of repertoires. A TCS score was defined as the ratio between F50 (clonal expansion) and ExV (chaos), using BLOSUM62-based TCRdist between CDR3 peptides within each V-J. Welch's t-statistics and random forest reduced some 510 V-J features to under 15, which were used in a naive Bayes classifier (R e1071). The Morisita-Horn index was used to measure how similar the thyroid and blood repertoires were. TCRdb's own reprocessing of the public reads used fastp at Q25 and MiXCR and kept productive beta chains. Each entry is one CDR3 protein sequence, shown with its most common DNA and genes. It is TCRdb's table, rather than the study itself, that gives the V and J calls and clone size. This sample comprises about 540,000 distinct CDR3 sequences, roughly 46% of them detected only once. Together, the top ten hold more than 7% of the sample.

The specimen was peripheral blood or thyroid tissue (not recorded which). The rearrangement joined TRBV5-4 to TRBJ1-1, with TRBD1 tentatively as D gene (5 bases match). This clonotype was obtained from a woman aged 18 to 35 with Graves' hyperthyroidism. Read as DNA, the sequence is TGTGCCAGCAGCTTGGTAGAAGGGGAAGACACTGAAGCTTTCTTT. It translates to CASSLVEGEDTEAFF.